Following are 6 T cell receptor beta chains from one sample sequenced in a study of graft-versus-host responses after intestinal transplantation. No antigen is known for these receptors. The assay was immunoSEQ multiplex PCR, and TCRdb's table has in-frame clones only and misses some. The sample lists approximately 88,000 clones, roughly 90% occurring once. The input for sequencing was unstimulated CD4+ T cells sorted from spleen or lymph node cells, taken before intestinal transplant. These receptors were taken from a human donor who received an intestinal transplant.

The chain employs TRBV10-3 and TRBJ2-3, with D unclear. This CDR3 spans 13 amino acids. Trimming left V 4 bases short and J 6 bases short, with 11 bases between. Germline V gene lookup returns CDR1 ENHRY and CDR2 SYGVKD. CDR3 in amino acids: CAISGKVEDTQYF. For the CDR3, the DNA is TGTGCCATCAGTGGTAAAGTGGAGGATACGCAGTATTTT.

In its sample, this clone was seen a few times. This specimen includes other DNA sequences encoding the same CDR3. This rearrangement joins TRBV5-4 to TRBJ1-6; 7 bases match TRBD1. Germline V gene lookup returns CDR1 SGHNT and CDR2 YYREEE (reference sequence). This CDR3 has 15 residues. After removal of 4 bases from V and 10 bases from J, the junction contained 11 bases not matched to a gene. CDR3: CASSLRQGGDSPLHF. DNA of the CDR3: TGTGCCAGCAGCCTGAGACAGGGTGGAGACTCACCCCTCCACTTT.

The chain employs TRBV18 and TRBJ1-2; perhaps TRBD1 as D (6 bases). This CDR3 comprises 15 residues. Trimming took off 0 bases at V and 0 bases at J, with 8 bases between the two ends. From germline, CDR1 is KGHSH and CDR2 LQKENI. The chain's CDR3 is CASSPPGAPNYGYTF. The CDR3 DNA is TGTGCCAGCTCACCACCGGGGGCGCCTAACTATGGCTACACCTTC.

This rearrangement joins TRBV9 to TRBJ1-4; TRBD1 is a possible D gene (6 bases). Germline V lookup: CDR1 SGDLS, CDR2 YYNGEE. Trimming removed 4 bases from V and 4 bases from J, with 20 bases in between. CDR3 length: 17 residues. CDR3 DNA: TGTGCCAGCAGCCCCAACCCACAGGGTTTGGGTAATGAAAAACTGTTTTTT. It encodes CASSPNPQGLGNEKLFF.

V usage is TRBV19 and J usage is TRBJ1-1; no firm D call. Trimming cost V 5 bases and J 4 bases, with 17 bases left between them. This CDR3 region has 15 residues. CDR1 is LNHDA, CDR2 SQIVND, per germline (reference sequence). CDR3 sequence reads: CASSLPGGYGTEAFF. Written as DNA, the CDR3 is TGTGCCAGTAGTCTACCGGGAGGGTACGGCACTGAAGCTTTCTTT.

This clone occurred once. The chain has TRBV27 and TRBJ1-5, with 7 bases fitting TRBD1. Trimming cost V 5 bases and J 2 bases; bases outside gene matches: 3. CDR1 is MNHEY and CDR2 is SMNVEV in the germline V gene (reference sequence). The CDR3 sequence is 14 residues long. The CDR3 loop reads CASSPDRGNQPQHF. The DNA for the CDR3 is TGTGCCAGCAGTCCAGACAGGGGCAATCAGCCCCAGCATTTT.